Shown below are 20 T cell receptor beta chains from a single sample sequenced in a study of cytomegalovirus exposure and HLA in healthy donors. The PCR employed 60 Vbeta primers together with 13 Jbeta primers. Sequencing was performed with immunoSEQ multiplex PCR; in TCRdb, only in-frame clones are kept and a portion is missing. This repertoire shows roughly 65,000 clones, roughly 75% found once; its top ten account for about 4.5%. Sample: PBMCs. The receptors shown here come from a woman aged 25 to 39 in good health and CMV-seronegative.

This clone was seen only once. This chain connects TRBV6-5 to TRBJ1-6; TRBD1 matches at 10 bases. This CDR3 has 13 residues. Germline V gene sequence: CDR1 MNHEY, CDR2 SVGAGI. J was trimmed by 12 bases and V by 4 bases; bases with no gene match: 3. The chain's CDR3 is CASSSTGGRPLHF. The CDR3 region has the DNA TGTGCCAGCAGTTCGACAGGGGGCAGACCCCTCCACTTT.

This rearrangement joins TRBV27 to TRBJ1-1; the D is unclear. Germline CDR1 reads MNHEY; CDR2 reads SMNVEV (reference sequence). This CDR3 is 13 amino acids long. Trimming shortened V by 1 base and J by 5 bases, and 8 bases separated the two germline ends. Here the CDR3 reads CASSLFRETEAFF. CDR3 bases: TGTGCCAGCAGTTTATTTCGGGAGACTGAAGCTTTCTTT.

The chain has TRBV27 and TRBJ2-1, with 7 bases aligning to TRBD1. With V trimmed by 5 bases and J by 10 bases, 8 bases remained unmatched. The length of the CDR3 is 13 residues. Germline loops: CDR1 MNHEY, CDR2 SMNVEV (reference sequence). The CDR3 sequence is CASSPGTDQEQFF. DNA of the CDR3: TGTGCCAGCAGTCCTGGGACAGACCAAGAGCAGTTCTTC.

This chain joins TRBV15 and TRBJ1-1, with TRBD1 identical over 8 bases. CDR3 length: 15 residues. Looked up from germline, CDR1 is LNHNV and CDR2 is YYDKDF (reference sequence). With V trimmed by 3 bases and J by 5 bases, 8 bases remained unmatched. DNA for the CDR3: TGTGCCACCAGCAGCTCTAACAGGGGGAGGACTGAAGCTTTCTTT. Translating gives CATSSSNRGRTEAFF.

The chain employs TRBV4-1 and TRBJ2-5; TRBD1 matches at 8 bases. Germline V lookup: CDR1 MGHRA, CDR2 YSYEKL. The CDR3 sequence is 16 residues long. V trimming: 4 bases; J trimming: 2 bases; junction bases outside the gene matches: 9. CDR3 sequence (DNA): TGCGCCAGCAGCCGAGGAGGACAGGGTCAACAAGAGACCCAGTACTTC. Translation: CASSRGGQGQQETQYF.

The rearrangement links TRBV5-4 to TRBJ1-1, with no clear D. Between the trimmed V and J ends, which lost 4 bases and 6 bases, there was a span of 7 bases. Germline assignment: CDR1 SGHNT and CDR2 YYREEE (reference sequence). The CDR3 totals 11 residues. CDR3 loop: CASSILSEAFF. DNA for the CDR3: TGTGCCAGCAGCATACTTTCTGAAGCTTTCTTT.

The chain is built from TRBV25-1 and TRBJ2-5; maybe TRBD2 (5 bases). V lost 7 bases, J lost 2 bases, and 14 bases lay in between. Per germline, CDR1 MGHDK and CDR2 SYGVNS. The CDR3 runs to 14 residues. The CDR3 DNA reads as TGTGCCAGCACCCCAAGGTGGACTCAAGAGACCCAGTACTTC. Protein: CASTPRWTQETQYF.

This clone appeared a single time. The rearrangement uses TRBV19 and TRBJ1-1; TRBD1 matches at 7 bases. This CDR3 region has 12 residues. V lost 5 bases, J lost 4 bases, and 1 base stayed unmatched. Germline V CDR1 and CDR2: LNHDA, SQIVND (reference sequence). The CDR3 loop is CASSYRGTEAFF. CDR3 in DNA: TGTGCCAGTAGTTACAGGGGCACTGAAGCTTTCTTT. Filled out from reference TRBV19 and TRBJ1-1, the complete variable domain reads DGGITQSPKYLFRKEGQNVTLSCEQNLNHDAMYWYRQDPGQGLRLIYYSQIVNDFQKGDIAEGYSVSREKKESFPLTVTSAQKNPTAFYLCASSYRGTEAFFGQGTRLTVV.

J is TRBJ2-5 and V is TRBV2, with D possibly matching TRBD2 (5 bases). The CDR3 is 15 amino acids. The V end was cut by 2 bases, the J end by 2 bases, with 12 bases between. Germline V gives CDR1 SNHLY, CDR2 FYNNEI. CDR3 nucleotides: TGTGCCAGCAGTGAAATGAGGACGGGACAAGAGACCCAGTACTTC. It is translated as CASSEMRTGQETQYF.

This CDR3 is CASSYYRDSYEQYF. The CDR3 DNA reads TGTGCCAGCAGTTACTACAGGGACTCCTACGAGCAGTACTTC. The rearrangement joins TRBV6-5 to TRBJ2-7; D perhaps matches TRBD1 (6 bases). The CDR3 spans 14 residues. Germline V CDR1 and CDR2: MNHEY, SVGAGI. Trimming stripped 1 base from V and 0 bases from J, with 7 bases between.

Turning to this clone: This same CDR3 is encoded by further DNA sequences in the sample. V is TRBV20-1 and J is TRBJ1-1; no clear D gene. V dropped 6 bases and J dropped 1 base, with 6 bases sitting between them. CDR1 is DFQATT, CDR2 SNEGSKA, per germline (reference sequence). CDR3 size: 11 residues. DNA for the CDR3: TGCAGTGCATTCGGGAACACTGAAGCTTTCTTT. It codes for CSAFGNTEAFF.

The V gene is TRBV2, the J gene TRBJ1-2; TRBD1 matches at 7 bases. The CDR3 covers 16 residues. Germline trimming cut 2 bases from V and 4 bases from J; bases unmatched to any gene: 10. CDR1 is SNHLY and CDR2 is FYNNEI in the germline V gene. CDR3 sequence reads: CASSEQHRGAGYGYTF. The CDR3 region has the DNA TGTGCCAGCAGTGAACAACACAGGGGAGCAGGCTATGGCTACACCTTC.

The CDR3 nucleotides are TGTGCCAGCAGCCTTGACAGGGGAGGGGAGACCCAGTACTTC. Translating it yields CASSLDRGGETQYF. This rearrangement joins TRBV7-2 to TRBJ2-5; D possibly corresponds to TRBD1 (8 bases). V lost 5 bases and J lost 5, with 15 bases in between. CDR3 length equals 14 residues. Germline-derived CDR1 and CDR2 are SGHTA and FQGNSA.

This clone showed up just once. J is TRBJ1-1 and V is TRBV11-2; weak D call: TRBD1 (6 bases). V was trimmed by 2 bases and J by 2 bases, leaving 9 bases between them. Germline CDR1 SGHAT, CDR2 FQNNGV. The CDR3 is made up of 14 amino acids. CDR3 loop: CASSLTGPNTEAFF. Here the CDR3 DNA reads TGTGCCAGCAGCTTAACAGGGCCCAACACTGAAGCTTTCTTT.

The chain combines TRBV28 with TRBJ1-2, with 7 bases aligning to TRBD1. The CDR3 loop spans 14 amino acids. Germline V CDR1 and CDR2: MDHEN, SYDVKM. Losses at the gene ends were 6 bases for V and 0 bases for J; bases not matched to a gene: 4. The CDR3 loop is CASRGDRANYGYTF. In DNA form, the CDR3 reads TGTGCCAGCAGAGGTGACAGGGCTAACTATGGCTACACCTTC.

V gene TRBV2 combines with J gene TRBJ1-5; 7 bases are shared with TRBD1. The V and J ends lost 6 bases and 5 bases, in that order; junction bases with no gene match: 13. The CDR3 covers 16 residues. From germline, CDR1 is SNHLY and CDR2 FYNNEI. The DNA for the CDR3 is TGTGCCAGCAGGGGCACCGACAGGGCAATCGATCAGCCCCAGCATTTT. Encoded protein: CASRGTDRAIDQPQHF. The variable domain in full, with the rest retrieved from reference TRBV2 and TRBJ1-5, is EPEVTQTPSHQVTQMGQEVILRCVPISNHLYFYWYRQILGQKVEFLVSFYNNEISEKSEIFDDQFSVERPDGSNFTLKIRSTKLEDSAMYFCASRGTDRAIDQPQHFGDGTRLSIL.

The V gene is TRBV25-1, the J gene TRBJ1-1; weak D call: TRBD1 (5 bases). Germline V gene lookup returns CDR1 MGHDK and CDR2 SYGVNS. Trimming left V 3 bases short and J 4 bases short, with 12 bases between. This CDR3 is built from 14 residues. CDR3 in amino acids: CASSDLGAGTEAFF. Here the CDR3 DNA reads TGTGCCAGCAGTGATCTAGGGGCTGGCACTGAAGCTTTCTTT.

The gene calls are TRBV15 and TRBJ1-1; 10 bases are a match to TRBD1. V was pared by 0 bases and J by 7 bases, with 5 bases of the junction left unmatched. Germline loops: CDR1 LNHNV, CDR2 YYDKDF (reference sequence). The length of the CDR3 is 15 residues. In nucleotides, the CDR3 is TGTGCCACCAGCAGAGACCTGACAGGGGGCTTTGAAGCTTTCTTT. This sequence encodes CATSRDLTGGFEAFF.

This sequence joins TRBV7-6 and TRBJ1-1; D remains ambiguous. V dropped 0 bases and J dropped 1 base, with 6 bases sitting between them. Germline V gives CDR1 SGHVS, CDR2 FNYEAQ. This CDR3 has 14 residues. CDR3 sequence (DNA): TGTGCCAGCAGCTTAGCGGCTAGGAACACTGAAGCTTTCTTT. It encodes CASSLAARNTEAFF.

The chain links TRBV10-2 to TRBJ2-1; 8 positions agree with TRBD2. V shed 7 bases, J shed 5 bases, and the junction held 7 bases outside the gene matches. CDR1 and CDR2 (germline): WSHSY, SAAADI. The CDR3 has 14 amino acids. For the CDR3, the DNA is TGCGCCAGCACGGCTAGCGGGCGAAACAATGAGCAGTTCTTC. Encoded protein: CASTASGRNNEQFF.